The 26 T cell receptor beta chains in this list originate from one sample, sequenced in a study of cytomegalovirus exposure and HLA in healthy donors. In the PCR, 60 Vbeta and 13 Jbeta primers were used. Generated by immunoSEQ multiplex PCR, the TCRdb table keeps only in-frame clones and is missing some. The repertoire has 80,000 to 95,000 clones, roughly 86% of them found once; the top ten carry around a tenth. Sequencing was performed on PBMCs. Receptor source: a man aged 25 to 40 in good health and CMV-seropositive.

A few counts support this clone. V gene TRBV5-1 combines with J gene TRBJ2-2, with 11 nucleotides matching TRBD1. Trimming at V came to 5 bases and at J to 6 bases, leaving 3 bases not matched to a gene. The CDR3 is 14 residues long. Germline V gene data show CDR1 as SGHRS and CDR2 as YFSETQ. The CDR3 is CASRGQGDSGELFF. CDR3 nucleotides: TGCGCCAGCAGGGGACAGGGGGATTCCGGGGAGCTGTTTTTT.

This chain joins TRBV6-1 and TRBJ1-1; no clear D gene. Trimming stripped 1 base from V and 1 base from J, with 7 bases between. The CDR3 runs 14 residues. Germline V lookup: CDR1 MNHNS, CDR2 SASEGT. CDR3 sequence (DNA): TGTGCCAGCAGTGAAGTAGGAGGGAACACTGAAGCTTTCTTT. This gives the protein CASSEVGGNTEAFF.

The V gene is TRBV19, the J gene TRBJ1-2; D is ambiguous. The germline V and J ends were trimmed by 1 base and 1 base, with 7 bases remaining between them. The CDR3 has 14 residues. Germline CDR1 is LNHDA and CDR2 is SQIVND (reference sequence). The CDR3 bases are TGTGCCAGTAGTATAGGGCACAATAACTATGGCTACACCTTC. Protein: CASSIGHNNYGYTF.

The chain joins TRBV5-1 to TRBJ2-6; 13 bases map to TRBD2. V lost 4 bases to trimming and J lost 0 bases; unmatched junction nucleotides: 4. The CDR3 has 18 amino acids. CDR1 and CDR2 (germline): SGHRS, YFSETQ. The CDR3 loop reads CASSPGTSGNSGANVLTF. CDR3 coding DNA: TGCGCCAGCAGCCCAGGGACTAGCGGGAACTCTGGGGCCAACGTCCTGACTTTC.

The table lists this clone with a count of one. The CDR3 sequence: CASSSRLAGGPYEQYF. The CDR3, as DNA: TGCGCCAGCAGCTCCCGATTAGCGGGAGGGCCATACGAGCAGTACTTC. The chain carries TRBV5-1 and TRBJ2-5; 11 positions agree with TRBD2. The J call may be mistaken, given a closer DNA end match to TRBJ2-7. The CDR3 contains 16 residues. Germline CDR1 SGHRS, CDR2 YFSETQ.

This chain connects TRBV4-1 to TRBJ2-2; perhaps TRBD2 as D (5 bases). Per the germline V gene, CDR1 is MGHRA and CDR2 is YSYEKL. CDR3 length: 16 residues. V lost 2 bases to trimming and J lost 1 base, with 11 bases between them. This chain's CDR3 is CASSQRGQVNTGELFF. The CDR3 nucleotides read TGCGCCAGCAGCCAACGGGGTCAGGTGAACACCGGGGAGCTGTTTTTT.

The gene calls are TRBV28 and TRBJ2-2; the D is unclear. This CDR3 contains 14 residues. Germline V gives CDR1 MDHEN, CDR2 SYDVKM. V was shortened by 6 bases and J by 4 bases, with 12 bases between the two germline ends. The CDR3 here is CASSSVASTGELFF. The CDR3 bases are TGTGCCAGCAGCTCGGTTGCCTCCACCGGGGAGCTGTTTTTT.

V is TRBV5-1 and J is TRBJ2-3; D perhaps matches TRBD2 (5 bases). The CDR3 is 15 amino acids. The germline CDR1 and CDR2 sequences are SGHRS and YFSETQ. The V end was cut by 3 bases, the J end by 2 bases, with 13 bases between. Written as DNA, the CDR3 is TGCGCCAGCAGCTACGCGGGCGATCCCACAGATACGCAGTATTTT. This sequence encodes CASSYAGDPTDTQYF.

The chain has TRBV6-5 and TRBJ1-5; no definite D call. This CDR3 contains 14 residues. The germline V gene encodes CDR1 MNHEY and CDR2 SVGAGI. With 0 bases removed from V and 6 bases from J, the gap between germline ends came to 9 bases. CDR3 sequence reads: CASSYSVLSQPQHF. DNA of the CDR3: TGTGCCAGCAGTTACTCGGTTTTGAGTCAGCCCCAGCATTTT.

The V call is TRBV28, the J call TRBJ2-1; a weak D match, TRBD2 (6 bases). Trimming removed 6 bases at V and 6 bases at J, with 24 bases between. The CDR3 contains 17 residues. Germline V gives CDR1 MDHEN, CDR2 SYDVKM. The CDR3 here is CASSFLQDYPIGNEQFF. The CDR3 nucleotides are TGTGCCAGCAGCTTCCTCCAGGACTACCCCATTGGCAATGAGCAGTTCTTC.

The chain joins TRBV7-9 to TRBJ1-5; a possible D gene is TRBD1 (5 bases). This CDR3 has 16 amino acids. Germline-derived CDR1 and CDR2 are SEHNR and FQNEAQ (reference sequence). Deletions cut 2 bases from V and 0 bases from J, with 11 bases between. The CDR3 DNA follows: TGTGCCAGCAGCTTAACTTTAGGGGATAGCAATCAGCCCCAGCATTTT. Its protein is CASSLTLGDSNQPQHF.

The CDR3 sequence: CASRGRGGGFYEQYF. The CDR3, as DNA: TGTGCCAGCAGAGGCAGGGGCGGGGGTTTCTACGAGCAGTACTTC. The V and J genes are TRBV2 and TRBJ2-7; a possible D gene is TRBD2 (7 bases). The CDR3 has 15 residues. Germline CDR1 SNHLY, CDR2 FYNNEI. V was shortened by 6 bases and J by 3 bases, with 18 bases between the two germline ends.

The chain couples TRBV27 to TRBJ2-2; 11 bases map to TRBD2. CDR3 size: 15 residues. Germline loops: CDR1 MNHEY, CDR2 SMNVEV (reference sequence). V was clipped by 8 bases and J by 4 bases; unmatched bases: 6. The CDR3 coding sequence is TGTGCCAGCTCCCCGGGACTAGCGGTCACCGGGGAGCTGTTTTTT. It encodes CASSPGLAVTGELFF.

J is TRBJ1-1 and V is TRBV5-1; unclear D gene. CDR1 is SGHRS, CDR2 YFSETQ, per germline. Trimming took off 4 bases at V and 11 bases at J, with 15 bases between the two ends. This CDR3 has 12 residues. DNA for the CDR3: TGCGCCAGCAGCCTGGATCAAGAAAGCGCTTTCTTT. It codes for CASSLDQESAFF.

The chain links TRBV30 to TRBJ1-2; D is unresolved. Germline V gene sequence: CDR1 GTSNPN, CDR2 SVGIG (reference sequence). The CDR3 is 13 residues long. V dropped 5 bases and J dropped 0 bases, with 10 bases sitting between them. CDR3 in DNA: TGTGCCTGGGCCCCCACAGCTAACTATGGCTACACCTTC. Encoded protein: CAWAPTANYGYTF.

The J gene is TRBJ2-6, the V gene TRBV9; 8 bases agree with TRBD1. CDR1 and CDR2 (germline): SGDLS, YYNGEE. The CDR3 is 17 residues long. V shed 0 bases and J 2 bases; nucleotides not matched to a gene: 4. The chain's CDR3 is CASSVGQGMAGANVLTF. The CDR3 DNA reads as TGTGCCAGCAGCGTAGGACAGGGGATGGCTGGGGCCAACGTCCTGACTTTC. Together with reference TRBV9 and TRBJ2-6, the CDR3 gives the full variable domain: DSGVTQTPKHLITATGQRVTLRCSPRSGDLSVYWYQQSLDQGLQFLIQYYNGEERAKGNILERFSAQQFPDLHSELNLSSLELGDSALYFCASSVGQGMAGANVLTFGAGSRLTVL.

This chain links TRBV5-4 with TRBJ2-1, with 7 bases matching TRBD2. The CDR3 totals 15 residues. Per germline, CDR1 SGHNT and CDR2 YYREEE (reference sequence). J lost 2 bases, V lost 6 bases, and 8 bases had no gene match. In DNA, the CDR3 is TGTGCCAGCACTCCTCCGGGGGGTCCCTACAATGAGCAGTTCTTC. Its translation: CASTPPGGPYNEQFF.

Notes on this clone: Other DNA sequences in this sample translate to the same CDR3. The CDR3 reads CASSSTGQGYNEQFF. For the CDR3, the DNA is TGTGCCAGCAGTTCCACGGGACAGGGCTACAATGAGCAGTTCTTC. The V and J genes are TRBV27 and TRBJ2-1, with 9 bases lining up with TRBD1. With 4 bases clipped from V and 3 bases from J, the junction kept 4 bases outside the gene matches. Germline V gene data show CDR1 as MNHEY and CDR2 as SMNVEV (reference sequence). The CDR3 covers 15 residues.

The chain couples TRBV5-6 to TRBJ2-5; TRBD2 might be the D (5 bases). The J call may not be correct, given that the DNA end is closer to TRBJ2-7. Germline assignment: CDR1 SGHDT and CDR2 YYEEEE. CDR3 length: 14 amino acids. The CDR3 coding sequence is TGTGCCAGCAGCTTGGTTTCGGGGATCTACGAGCAGTACTTC. Translated, it gives CASSLVSGIYEQYF.

The J gene is TRBJ2-3, the V gene TRBV5-6; D is undetermined. CDR1 SGHDT and CDR2 YYEEEE come from the germline V gene. The CDR3 has 16 residues. With 5 bases removed from V and 2 bases from J, the gap between germline ends came to 18 bases. CDR3 residues: CASSSTDTDYTDTQYF. The CDR3 DNA sequence: TGTGCCAGCAGTTCCACCGACACGGATTACACAGATACGCAGTATTTT.

V gene TRBV6-1 combines with J gene TRBJ2-7; D remains unclear. The CDR3 has 13 residues. Deletions cut 6 bases from V and 0 bases from J, with 9 bases between. The V gene's germline CDR1 is MNHNS and CDR2 SASEGT. CDR3 region: CASRVDNSYEQYF. In nucleotides, the CDR3 is TGTGCCAGCAGGGTCGACAACTCCTACGAGCAGTACTTC.

The chain joins TRBV7-9 to TRBJ2-7; 9 bases fit TRBD2. The CDR3 runs to 15 residues. V shed 2 bases and J 2 bases; nucleotides not matched to a gene: 4. The germline gives CDR1 SEHNR, CDR2 FQNEAQ (reference sequence). CDR3: CASSLILAGPYEQYF. CDR3 DNA: TGTGCCAGCAGCTTAATACTAGCGGGCCCCTACGAGCAGTACTTC.

The rearrangement links TRBV2 to TRBJ2-5; D might be TRBD2 (6 bases). The CDR3 sequence is 12 residues long. Germline loops: CDR1 SNHLY, CDR2 FYNNEI. V shed 9 bases and J shed 3 bases, with 11 bases lying between them. CDR3 bases: TGTGCCAGTCGGGAGCGGAAAGAGACCCAGTACTTC. It encodes CASRERKETQYF.

J is TRBJ2-5 and V is TRBV7-2, with D tentatively TRBD1 (6 bases). The V end lost 5 bases, the J end lost 4 bases, and 14 bases lay between the germline ends. Germline V CDR1 and CDR2: SGHTA, FQGNSA. The CDR3 spans 14 residues. CDR3 coding DNA: TGTGCCAGCAGCCCCGGGGCCAGGGGAGAGACCCAGTACTTC. This gives the protein CASSPGARGETQYF.

The rearrangement uses TRBV28 and TRBJ2-1; no clear D. The CDR3 has 14 amino acids. Germline V gene data show CDR1 as MDHEN and CDR2 as SYDVKM. V dropped 2 bases and J dropped 8 bases, with 13 bases sitting between them. The CDR3, as DNA: TGTGCCAGCAGTTTAGGGCTGCCCAGTTATGAGCAGTTCTTC. Amino acid sequence: CASSLGLPSYEQFF. The entire variable domain, with the rest obtained from reference TRBV28 and TRBJ2-1, is as follows: DVKVTQSSRYLVKRTGEKVFLECVQDMDHENMFWYRQDPGLGLRLIYFSYDVKMKEKGDIPEGYSVSREKKERFSLILESASTNQTSMYLCASSLGLPSYEQFFGPGTRLTVL.

The chain employs TRBV5-4 and TRBJ1-2; TRBD1 might be the D (6 bases). The CDR3 has 16 residues. V lost 5 bases and J 3 bases, leaving 20 bases between the germline ends. CDR1 and CDR2 from the germline V gene are SGHNT and YYREEE (reference sequence). The CDR3 DNA follows: TGTGCCAGCAGTCCCCCGGGGGGGCGACAGTACTATGGCTACACCTTC. Amino acid sequence: CASSPPGGRQYYGYTF.